The clone carrying this T cell receptor (beta chain) was observed a few times. Its antigen remains unidentified. This sample is drawn from a study of STAT5B mutations in CD4+ large granular lymphocyte leukemia. Buffy coats from healthy blood donors served as controls. Clones were read by immunoSEQ multiplex PCR, and TCRdb kept only the in-frame ones, dropping some. The sample has about 48,000 clones, around 70% seen once. Broader study findings: Main leukemic clonotypes were patient-specific, but roughly 26% appeared at low frequency elsewhere.

Trimming removed 3 bases from V and 4 bases from J, with 9 bases in between. CDR3 length equals 13 residues. CDR1 is SGHRS and CDR2 is YFSETQ in the germline V gene. Source material: CD4+ T cells from blood buffy coats. This TCR derives from a human donor in good health. V is TRBV5-1 and J is TRBJ2-3; D may be TRBD1 (5 bases). CDR3 DNA: TGCGCCAGCAGCTCCATGGGGCCAGATACGCAGTATTTT. It specifies CASSSMGPDTQYF.